The clone carrying this T cell receptor beta chain was seen many times. Its matching antigen is unknown. The read terminates 3 residues ahead of where the CDR3 ends, so the germline J gene completes it. The data were taken from a study of T cell clonality in common variable immunodeficiency. Whole-study findings and limits: In common variable immunodeficiency, TCR beta chains reportedly carried fewer deletions and N-nucleotide insertions. CVID subjects had higher TCRbeta clonality than healthy controls, most marked in about a third.

Germline V gene sequence: CDR1 LNHDA, CDR2 SQIVND (reference sequence). The V end was cut by 4 bases, the J end by 2 bases, with 14 bases between. CDR3 size: 15 residues. Both groups were predominantly of Caucasian heritage. For at least one year, all CVID subjects received replacement immunoglobulin. The method was immunoSEQ multiplex PCR; TCRdb's version includes in-frame clones alone and lacks a portion of them. The sample shows about 19,000 clones, none of them appearing just once. Source material: peripheral blood mononuclear cells. The gene calls are TRBV19 and TRBJ1-1, with D perhaps matching TRBD1 (6 bases). This receptor was obtained from a human donor with common variable immunodeficiency. The CDR3 sequence is CASSKTGATNTEAFF. The sequenced part of the CDR3 DNA is TGTGCCAGTAGTAAGACAGGCGCAACAAACACTGAA.